This TCR beta chain was recorded in a study of blood T cell repertoires in COVID-19. As for the study in general: The analysed material was cDNA or gDNA that came from T cells, B-cell-depleted T cells, or PBMCs.

The CDR3 runs 15 residues. Germline lookup yields CDR1 GTSNPN and CDR2 SVGIG (reference sequence). The V gene lost 2 bases and the J gene lost 7 bases, with 20 bases spanning the gap. TCRdb keeps only in-frame clones here, not all; method: immunoSEQ multiplex PCR. Among a few hundred thousand clones, approximately 87% were seen once, and the ten largest hold roughly 2%. This TCR derives from a woman in her fifties or sixties with acute or convalescent COVID-19. The chain has TRBV30 and TRBJ2-5, with TRBD2 as a possible D gene (7 bases). Sequencing was done on a sample of peripheral blood. The CDR3 nucleotides read TGTGCCTGGAGTCCGACCCGACGAAGGGGGGGGACCCAGTACTTC. As protein: CAWSPTRRRGGTQYF.